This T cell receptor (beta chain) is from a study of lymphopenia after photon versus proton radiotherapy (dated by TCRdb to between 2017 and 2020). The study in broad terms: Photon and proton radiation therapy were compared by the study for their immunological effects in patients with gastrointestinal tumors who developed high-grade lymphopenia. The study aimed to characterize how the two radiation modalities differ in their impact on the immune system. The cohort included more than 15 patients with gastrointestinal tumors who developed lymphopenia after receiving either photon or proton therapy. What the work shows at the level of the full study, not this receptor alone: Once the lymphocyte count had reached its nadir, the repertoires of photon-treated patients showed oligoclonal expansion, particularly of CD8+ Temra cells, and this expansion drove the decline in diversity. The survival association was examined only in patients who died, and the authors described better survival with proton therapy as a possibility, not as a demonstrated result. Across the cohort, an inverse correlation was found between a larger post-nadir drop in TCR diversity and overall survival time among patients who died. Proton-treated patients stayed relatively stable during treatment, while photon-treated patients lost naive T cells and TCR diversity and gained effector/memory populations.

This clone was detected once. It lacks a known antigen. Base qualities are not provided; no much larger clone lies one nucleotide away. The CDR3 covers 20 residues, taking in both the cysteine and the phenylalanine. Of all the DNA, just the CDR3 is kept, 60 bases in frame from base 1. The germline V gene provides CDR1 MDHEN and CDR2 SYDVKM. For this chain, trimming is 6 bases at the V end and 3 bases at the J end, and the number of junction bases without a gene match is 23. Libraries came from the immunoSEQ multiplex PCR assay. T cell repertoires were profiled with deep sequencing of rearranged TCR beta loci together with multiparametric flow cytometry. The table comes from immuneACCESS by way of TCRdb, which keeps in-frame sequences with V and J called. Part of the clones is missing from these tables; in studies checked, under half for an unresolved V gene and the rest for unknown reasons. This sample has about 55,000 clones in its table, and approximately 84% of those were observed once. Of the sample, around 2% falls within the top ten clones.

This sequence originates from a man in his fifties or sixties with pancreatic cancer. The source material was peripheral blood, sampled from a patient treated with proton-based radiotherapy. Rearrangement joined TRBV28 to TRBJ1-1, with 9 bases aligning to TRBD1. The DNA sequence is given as TGTGCCAGCAGCCACACCTCTTACAGGGGGCCCAGGCCGGGCTACACTGAAGCTTTCTTT. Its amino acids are CASSHTSYRGPRPGYTEAFF.